This T cell receptor (beta chain) emerged from a study of identical twins. Study-wide results and caveats: Twin-shared out-of-frame alpha sequences were enriched for low generation probability. In drawing conclusions, the study used cross-sectional statistical analysis and did not follow the same donors.

There are 12 residues in the CDR3. V was cut by 4 bases and J by 6 bases, with 10 bases left in between. CDR1 and CDR2 from the germline V gene are SGHRS and YFSETQ. This clonotype was detected ten times or more. The antigen remains unidentified. The donors were all healthy and Caucasian. TCRdb reprocessed the 5' RACE reads via MiXCR and lists one record per CDR3 protein. The sample includes around 220,000 distinct CDR3 sequences, over 13% of them seen just once. The genes are TRBV5-1 and TRBJ1-2, with a possible D match to TRBD1 (5 bases). The clonotype was recovered from a woman in her late teens or twenties in good health. Material: memory (CD45RO+) T cells sorted from blood. CDR3 DNA: TGCGCCAGCAGCACGACAGTAGATGGCTACACCTTC. This translates into CASSTTVDGYTF. Complete variable domain (other parts from reference TRBV5-1 and TRBJ1-2): KAGVTQTPRYLIKTRGQQVTLSCSPISGHRSVSWYQQTPGQGLQFLFEYFSETQRNKGNFPGRFSGRQFSNSRSEMNVSTLELGDSALYLCASSTTVDGYTFGSGTRLTVV.